What follows are 31 T cell receptor beta chains derived from one specimen sequenced in a study of blood T cell repertoires in COVID-19. Some clones are missing from TCRdb's copy, which holds only in-frame ones; the method was immunoSEQ multiplex PCR. The table shows just under 45,000 clones, with 80% to 90% occurring only once. The sequenced sample consisted of peripheral blood. The receptors derive from a human donor in a cohort sampled during active COVID-19.

CDR3 DNA sequence: TGTGCCAGCAAACTGCTGCGCTCAGGGGCCCAATTTGAAGCTTTCTTT. This codes for CASKLLRSGAQFEAFF. This chain connects TRBV27 to TRBJ1-1; TRBD1 is a possible D gene (6 bases). Per germline, CDR1 MNHEY and CDR2 SMNVEV (reference sequence). V lost 7 bases and J 7 bases, leaving 25 bases between the germline ends. The CDR3 contains 16 residues.

V usage is TRBV11-1 and J usage is TRBJ1-1; tentatively, D is TRBD1 (5 bases). Germline V gene sequence: CDR1 SGHAT, CDR2 FQDESV (reference sequence). The CDR3 is 14 amino acids. V gave up 10 bases and J gave up 4 bases, with 19 bases separating them. The CDR3 is CATGTDSTRTEAFF. The CDR3 DNA reads TGTGCCACTGGGACTGACAGTACCCGCACTGAAGCTTTCTTT.

The rearrangement links TRBV18 to TRBJ1-5; D gene unclear. Per the germline V gene, CDR1 is KGHSH and CDR2 is LQKENI. This CDR3 spans 15 amino acids. V lost 4 bases and J lost 0, with 10 bases in between. CDR3 protein: CASSQDKISNQPQHF. The CDR3 DNA reads TGTGCCAGCTCACAAGACAAGATTAGCAATCAGCCCCAGCATTTT.

V usage is TRBV6-5 and J usage is TRBJ1-1; a weak D match, TRBD1 (6 bases). The V gene lost 6 bases and the J gene lost 1 base, with 15 bases spanning the gap. CDR1 and CDR2 (germline): MNHEY, SVGAGI. The CDR3 contains 15 residues. CDR3 DNA: TGTGCCAGCAGCCACGACCAGGGGCGGAACACTGAAGCTTTCTTT. This sequence encodes CASSHDQGRNTEAFF.

The chain uses TRBV6-5 and TRBJ1-1; maybe TRBD1 (6 bases). Trimming took off 4 bases at V and 11 bases at J, with 11 bases between the two ends. Germline lookup yields CDR1 MNHEY and CDR2 SVGAGI. The length of the CDR3 is 11 residues. DNA of the CDR3: TGTGCCAGCAGTTGGCAGGGGTTGGCTTTCTTT. As protein: CASSWQGLAFF.

This rearrangement joins TRBV23-1 to TRBJ1-5, with 12 nucleotides matching TRBD1. TRBV23-1 is identified as an open reading frame with a role that is uncertain. Trimming removed 2 bases from V and 2 bases from J; junction bases left unmatched: 10. This CDR3 has 19 residues. The CDR3 DNA reads as TGCGCCAGCAGTCAAGGGTGGGACAGGGGGCTCTGGGGCAATCAGCCCCAGCATTTT. Its protein product is CASSQGWDRGLWGNQPQHF.

The rearrangement joins TRBV10-3 to TRBJ1-6; 9 nucleotides agree with TRBD1. The CDR3 contains 18 residues. CDR1 is ENHRY, CDR2 SYGVKD, per germline. J lost 3 bases, V lost 4 bases, and 10 bases had no gene match. CDR3 DNA: TGTGCCATCAGTGCTCCGGGACAGGGAACAGGCTATAATTCACCCCTCCACTTT. Amino acids: CAISAPGQGTGYNSPLHF.

The genes are TRBV5-1 and TRBJ2-1, with 10 bases lining up with TRBD2. J was trimmed by 3 bases and V by 4 bases; bases with no gene match: 1. This CDR3 is 14 amino acids long. In germline, CDR1 is SGHRS, CDR2 YFSETQ. The CDR3 region has the DNA TGCGCCAGCAGCGTAGCGGGAGGCTACAATGAGCAGTTCTTC. Translated, it gives CASSVAGGYNEQFF. Filled out from reference TRBV5-1 and TRBJ2-1, the complete variable domain reads KAGVTQTPRYLIKTRGQQVTLSCSPISGHRSVSWYQQTPGQGLQFLFEYFSETQRNKGNFPGRFSGRQFSNSRSEMNVSTLELGDSALYLCASSVAGGYNEQFFGPGTRLTVL.

V gene TRBV18 combines with J gene TRBJ2-7; 7 bases agree with TRBD2. Germline V lookup: CDR1 KGHSH, CDR2 LQKENI. The CDR3 covers 15 residues. Trimming took 3 bases from V and 4 from J; bases not matched to a gene: 9. This chain's CDR3 is CASSPGGGTGYEQYF. The CDR3, as DNA: TGTGCCAGCTCACCGGGGGGGGGAACCGGGTACGAGCAGTACTTC.

The chain employs TRBV9 and TRBJ1-2, with a possible D match to TRBD1 (5 bases). The length of the CDR3 is 13 residues. Germline assignment: CDR1 SGDLS and CDR2 YYNGEE. Trimming cost V 0 bases and J 7 bases, with 10 bases left between them. CDR3 amino acids: CASSVEGVGGYTF. The CDR3 region has the DNA TGTGCCAGCAGCGTAGAAGGGGTTGGTGGCTACACCTTC.

The chain uses TRBV10-3 and TRBJ2-1; TRBD2 might be the D (5 bases). This CDR3 spans 16 amino acids. CDR1 and CDR2 from the germline V gene are ENHRY and SYGVKD. With 6 bases removed from V and 5 bases from J, the gap between germline ends came to 20 bases. The CDR3 protein is CAIRERAAEVDNEQFF. CDR3 DNA sequence: TGTGCCATCAGGGAGAGAGCGGCAGAGGTCGACAATGAGCAGTTCTTC.

J is TRBJ2-2 and V is TRBV2, with 8 bases lining up with TRBD1. The CDR3 has 15 residues. V trimming: 3 bases; J trimming: 5 bases; junction bases outside the gene matches: 5. Germline lookup yields CDR1 SNHLY and CDR2 FYNNEI. CDR3 in amino acids: CASSDYRGVTGELFF. DNA for the CDR3: TGTGCCAGCAGTGACTACAGGGGGGTTACCGGGGAGCTGTTTTTT. Variable domain in full (rest from reference TRBV2 and TRBJ2-2): EPEVTQTPSHQVTQMGQEVILRCVPISNHLYFYWYRQILGQKVEFLVSFYNNEISEKSEIFDDQFSVERPDGSNFTLKIRSTKLEDSAMYFCASSDYRGVTGELFFGEGSRLTVL.

V usage is TRBV28 and J usage is TRBJ1-5; 7 bases align to TRBD1. Trimming removed 4 bases from V and 6 bases from J; junction bases left unmatched: 9. Germline CDR1 is MDHEN and CDR2 is SYDVKM. CDR3 length equals 15 residues. The CDR3 nucleotides read TGTGCCAGCAGTTACGGGACAGCACGGCTTCAGCCCCAGCATTTT. The encoded protein is CASSYGTARLQPQHF.

The chain combines TRBV5-4 with TRBJ2-2; D is undetermined. The germline CDR1 and CDR2 sequences are SGHNT and YYREEE (reference sequence). The CDR3 is made up of 14 amino acids. Deletions cut 4 bases from V and 3 bases from J, with 10 bases between. The CDR3 DNA follows: TGTGCCAGCAGCCGCCCACCGGACACCGGGGAGCTGTTTTTT. It codes for CASSRPPDTGELFF.

The chain recombines TRBV5-4 with TRBJ2-5; TRBD1 matches 9 bases. Germline assignment: CDR1 SGHNT and CDR2 YYREEE (reference sequence). Trimming took 4 bases from V and 1 from J; bases not matched to a gene: 11. This CDR3 spans 17 amino acids. CDR3 protein: CASSPVARTGAQETQYF. The CDR3 nucleotides are TGTGCCAGCAGCCCTGTCGCCAGGACAGGGGCCCAAGAGACCCAGTACTTC.

The chain links TRBV11-2 to TRBJ1-2, with D possibly TRBD1 on 5 matching bases. Looked up from germline, CDR1 is SGHAT and CDR2 is FQNNGV. CDR3 length equals 13 residues. Trimming stripped 1 base from V and 8 bases from J, with 11 bases between. Here the CDR3 DNA reads TGTGCCAGCAGCTTAGGGGGGGGTACAGGCTACACCTTC. Amino acids: CASSLGGGTGYTF.

V and J are TRBV10-3 and TRBJ1-6; D remains unclear. The germline V and J ends were trimmed by 4 bases and 9 bases, with 19 bases remaining between them. The CDR3 consists of 16 residues. CDR1 ENHRY and CDR2 SYGVKD come from the germline V gene. CDR3 loop: CAISADGVLLGSPLHF. In DNA, the CDR3 is TGTGCCATCAGTGCGGACGGGGTACTCTTGGGTTCACCCCTCCACTTT.

This clone was seen once. This chain uses TRBV18 with TRBJ2-7; the D gene is possibly TRBD2 (6 bases). The CDR3 loop spans 14 amino acids. V was clipped by 6 bases and J by 4 bases, with 16 bases between them. The germline gives CDR1 KGHSH, CDR2 LQKENI. CDR3 in amino acids: CASSAQEGIYEQYV. The CDR3 DNA is TGTGCCAGCTCTGCCCAGGAGGGAATATACGAGCAGTACGTC.

V gene TRBV19 combines with J gene TRBJ1-1; no definite D call. Germline loops: CDR1 LNHDA, CDR2 SQIVND (reference sequence). The CDR3 is 13 residues long. V was clipped by 9 bases and J by 3 bases, with 14 bases between them. The CDR3 bases are TGTGCCAGCCGGAAGGTCGGGGACACTGAAGCTTTCTTT. It translates to CASRKVGDTEAFF.

The chain has TRBV7-6 and TRBJ1-2; 11 nucleotides line up with TRBD1. The trim removed 5 bases at V and 3 bases at J, leaving 11 bases unmatched. The CDR3 is 17 residues long. CDR1 SGHVS and CDR2 FNYEAQ come from the germline V gene. Here the CDR3 reads CASSQTPGQGADYGYTF. The CDR3 DNA reads as TGTGCCAGCAGCCAAACCCCCGGACAGGGGGCAGACTATGGCTACACCTTC. Variable domain in full (rest from reference TRBV7-6 and TRBJ1-2): GAGVSQSPRYKVTKRGQDVALRCDPISGHVSLYWYRQALGQGPEFLTYFNYEAQQDKSGLPNDRFSAERPEGSISTLTIQRTEQRDSAMYRCASSQTPGQGADYGYTFGSGTRLTVV.

The genes are TRBV2 and TRBJ1-2; 7 bases align to TRBD1. CDR1 is SNHLY and CDR2 is FYNNEI in the germline V gene. The J segment lost 4 bases and the V segment lost 0 bases, leaving 8 bases of the junction unmatched. The CDR3 contains 16 residues. This CDR3 is CASSEALRQGGYGYTF. In DNA form, the CDR3 reads TGTGCCAGCAGTGAAGCGCTTCGACAGGGTGGCTATGGCTACACCTTC.

This clone was detected only once. V is TRBV19 and J is TRBJ1-4; 7 positions agree with TRBD1. With V trimmed by 6 bases and J by 8 bases, 12 bases remained unmatched. Germline CDR1 and CDR2: LNHDA and SQIVND (reference sequence). This CDR3 is built from 15 residues. CDR3 bases: TGTGCCAGTAGCCTTGATGACAGGGTCAACGAAAAACTGTTTTTT. Encoded protein: CASSLDDRVNEKLFF.

This chain uses TRBV11-3 with TRBJ2-3, with 8 bases that match TRBD2. Germline V lookup: CDR1 SGHNT, CDR2 YENEEA. This CDR3 is built from 18 residues. The V and J ends lost 0 bases and 1 base, in that order; junction bases with no gene match: 9. CDR3 loop: CASSLDVPRGAGTDTQYF. The DNA of the CDR3 is TGTGCCAGCAGCTTAGATGTACCGCGGGGGGCTGGCACAGATACGCAGTATTTT. Full variable domain (missing parts from reference TRBV11-3 and TRBJ2-3): EAGVVQSPRYKIIEKKQPVAFWCNPISGHNTLYWYLQNLGQGPELLIRYENEEAVDDSQLPKDRFSAERLKGVDSTLKIQPAELGDSAVYLCASSLDVPRGAGTDTQYFGPGTRLTVL.

The genes are TRBV6-6 and TRBJ1-2; D gene uncertain. The CDR3 sequence is 13 residues long. The V end lost 5 bases, the J end lost 3 bases, and 10 bases lay between the germline ends. Germline lookup yields CDR1 MNHNY and CDR2 SVGAGI (reference sequence). CDR3 protein: CASSLQEHYGYTF. CDR3 coding DNA: TGTGCCAGCAGTCTCCAGGAACACTATGGCTACACCTTC.

This clone was counted only a few times. This chain links TRBV7-9 with TRBJ2-7, with a possible D match to TRBD1 (6 bases). Between the trimmed V and J ends, which lost 5 bases and 9 bases, there was a span of 14 bases. This CDR3 has 12 residues. CDR1 is SEHNR, CDR2 FQNEAQ, per germline (reference sequence). CDR3 in amino acids: CASSTPQGGQYF. The CDR3 coding sequence is TGTGCCAGCAGCACTCCACAGGGCGGGCAGTACTTC.

The chain couples TRBV7-9 to TRBJ1-2; 7 bases are a match to TRBD1. Losses at the gene ends were 0 bases for V and 5 bases for J; bases not matched to a gene: 6. The CDR3 sequence is 15 residues long. Germline V gene data show CDR1 as SEHNR and CDR2 as FQNEAQ (reference sequence). In DNA, the CDR3 is TGTGCCAGCAGCTTAGCCGGAGACAGGGAATATGGCTACACCTTC. It codes for CASSLAGDREYGYTF.

This clone was recorded only once. The chain uses TRBV12-3 or TRBV12-4 and TRBJ1-1; no clear D gene. CDR3 length equals 13 residues. Trimming stripped 1 base from V and 5 bases from J, with 8 bases between. CDR3 sequence: CASSLGGRTEAFF. The CDR3 coding sequence is TGTGCCAGCAGTTTAGGCGGGAGAACTGAAGCTTTCTTT.

The V and J genes are TRBV6-2 or TRBV6-3 and TRBJ2-1; 8 nucleotides match TRBD1. The CDR3 covers 15 residues. Germline-derived CDR1 and CDR2 are MNHEY and SVGEGT. V was pared by 5 bases and J by 9 bases, with 12 bases of the junction left unmatched. CDR3: CASSLGQGRRSEQFF. In nucleotides, the CDR3 is TGTGCCAGCAGTCTCGGACAGGGCCGACGGAGTGAGCAGTTCTTC.

The chain recombines TRBV28 with TRBJ1-2, with a weak D call TRBD1 (6 bases). CDR3 length equals 17 residues. Germline loops: CDR1 MDHEN, CDR2 SYDVKM. Trimming removed 4 bases at V and 7 bases at J, with 25 bases between. In DNA form, the CDR3 reads TGTGCCAGCAGTTCACCGTATTCAAGGCATGCAGGGGTTGGCTACACCTTC. Amino acids: CASSSPYSRHAGVGYTF.

The V and J genes are TRBV5-5 and TRBJ1-4; 9 bases map to TRBD1. CDR3 length: 15 amino acids. V shed 4 bases and J 7 bases; nucleotides not matched to a gene: 8. In germline, CDR1 is SGHKS, CDR2 YYEKEE (reference sequence). CDR3 coding DNA: TGTGCCAGCAGCGGAAACAGGGGGCCTGGTGAAAAACTGTTTTTT. Translation gives CASSGNRGPGEKLFF. The variable domain in full, completed from reference TRBV5-5 and TRBJ1-4, reads DAGVTQSPTHLIKTRGQQVTLRCSPISGHKSVSWYQQVLGQGPQFIFQYYEKEERGRGNFPDRFSARQFPNYSSELNVNALLLGDSALYLCASSGNRGPGEKLFFGSGTQLSVL.

The J gene is TRBJ2-3, the V gene TRBV2, with 12 bases aligning to TRBD2. This CDR3 is 17 amino acids long. CDR1 is SNHLY and CDR2 is FYNNEI in the germline V gene. V lost 4 bases to trimming and J lost 4 bases; unmatched junction nucleotides: 9. The CDR3 DNA reads TGTGCCAGCAGTGTATTTCTAGCGGGGGGGCCATCAGATACGCAGTATTTT. Translating it yields CASSVFLAGGPSDTQYF.